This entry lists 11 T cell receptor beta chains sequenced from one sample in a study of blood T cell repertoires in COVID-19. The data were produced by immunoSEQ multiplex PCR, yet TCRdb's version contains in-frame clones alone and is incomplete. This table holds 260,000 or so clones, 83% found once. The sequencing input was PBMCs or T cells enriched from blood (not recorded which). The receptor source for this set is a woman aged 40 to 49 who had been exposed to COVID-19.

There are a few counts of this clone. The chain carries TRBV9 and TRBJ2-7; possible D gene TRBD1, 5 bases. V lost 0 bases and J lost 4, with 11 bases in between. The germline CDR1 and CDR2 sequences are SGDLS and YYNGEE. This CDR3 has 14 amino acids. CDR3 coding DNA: TGTGCCAGCAGCGTAGGGTCAGGGAAGTACGAGCAGTACTTC. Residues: CASSVGSGKYEQYF. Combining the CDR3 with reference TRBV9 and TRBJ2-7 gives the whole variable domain DSGVTQTPKHLITATGQRVTLRCSPRSGDLSVYWYQQSLDQGLQFLIQYYNGEERAKGNILERFSAQQFPDLHSELNLSSLELGDSALYFCASSVGSGKYEQYFGPGTRLTVT.

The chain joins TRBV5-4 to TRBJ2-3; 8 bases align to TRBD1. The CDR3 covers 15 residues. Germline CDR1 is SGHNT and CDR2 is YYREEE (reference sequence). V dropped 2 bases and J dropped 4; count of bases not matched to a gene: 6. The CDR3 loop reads CASSLQTGVSDTQYF. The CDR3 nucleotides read TGTGCCAGCAGCTTACAGACAGGGGTATCAGATACGCAGTATTTT.

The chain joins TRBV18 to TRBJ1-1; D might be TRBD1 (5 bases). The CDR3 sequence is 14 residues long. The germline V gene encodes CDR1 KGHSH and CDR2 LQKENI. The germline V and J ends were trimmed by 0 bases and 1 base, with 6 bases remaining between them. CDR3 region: CASSPPGRNTEAFF. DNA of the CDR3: TGTGCCAGCTCACCACCGGGGCGGAACACTGAAGCTTTCTTT.

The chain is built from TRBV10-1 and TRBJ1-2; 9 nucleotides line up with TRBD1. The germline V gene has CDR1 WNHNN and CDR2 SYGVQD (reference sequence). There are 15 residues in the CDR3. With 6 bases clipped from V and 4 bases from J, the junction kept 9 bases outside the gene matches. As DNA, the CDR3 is TGCGCCAGCAGGGAAGGGACAGGGTATCCCTATGGCTACACCTTC. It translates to CASREGTGYPYGYTF.

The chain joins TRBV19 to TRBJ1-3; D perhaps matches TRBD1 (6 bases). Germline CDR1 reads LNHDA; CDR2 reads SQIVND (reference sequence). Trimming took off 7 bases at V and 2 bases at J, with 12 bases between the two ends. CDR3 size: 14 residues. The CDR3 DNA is TGTGCCAGTACCATCACAGGGACTGGAAACACCATATATTTT. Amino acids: CASTITGTGNTIYF. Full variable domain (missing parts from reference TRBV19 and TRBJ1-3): DGGITQSPKYLFRKEGQNVTLSCEQNLNHDAMYWYRQDPGQGLRLIYYSQIVNDFQKGDIAEGYSVSREKKESFPLTVTSAQKNPTAFYLCASTITGTGNTIYFGEGSWLTVV.

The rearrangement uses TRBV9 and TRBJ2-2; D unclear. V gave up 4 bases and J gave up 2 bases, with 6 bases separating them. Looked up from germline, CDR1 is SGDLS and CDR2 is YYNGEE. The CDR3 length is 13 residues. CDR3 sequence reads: CASSPRNTGELFF. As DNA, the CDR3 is TGTGCCAGCAGCCCTAGAAACACCGGGGAGCTGTTTTTT.

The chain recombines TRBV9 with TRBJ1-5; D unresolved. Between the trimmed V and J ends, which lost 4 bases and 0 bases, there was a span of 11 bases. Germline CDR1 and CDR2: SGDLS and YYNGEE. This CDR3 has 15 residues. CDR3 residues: CASSPSSGSNQPQHF. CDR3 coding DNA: TGTGCCAGCAGCCCGAGCTCGGGTAGCAATCAGCCCCAGCATTTT.

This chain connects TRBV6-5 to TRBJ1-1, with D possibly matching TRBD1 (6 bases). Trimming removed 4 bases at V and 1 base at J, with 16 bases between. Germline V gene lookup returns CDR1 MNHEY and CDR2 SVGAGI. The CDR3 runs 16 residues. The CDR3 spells CASSSNPGTPNTEAFF. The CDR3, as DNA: TGTGCCAGCAGTTCGAACCCCGGGACACCGAACACTGAAGCTTTCTTT.

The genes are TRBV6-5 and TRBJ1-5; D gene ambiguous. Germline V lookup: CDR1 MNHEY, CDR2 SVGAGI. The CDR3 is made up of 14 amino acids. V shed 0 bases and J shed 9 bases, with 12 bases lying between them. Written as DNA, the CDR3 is TGTGCCAGCAGTTACTCCCCCTTTATGAGGCCCCAGCATTTT. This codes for CASSYSPFMRPQHF.

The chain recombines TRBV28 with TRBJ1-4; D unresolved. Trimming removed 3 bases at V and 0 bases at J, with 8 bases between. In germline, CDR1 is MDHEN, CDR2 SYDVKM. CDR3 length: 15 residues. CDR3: CASSLRVATNEKLFF. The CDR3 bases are TGTGCCAGCAGTTTGAGAGTTGCAACTAATGAAAAACTGTTTTTT.

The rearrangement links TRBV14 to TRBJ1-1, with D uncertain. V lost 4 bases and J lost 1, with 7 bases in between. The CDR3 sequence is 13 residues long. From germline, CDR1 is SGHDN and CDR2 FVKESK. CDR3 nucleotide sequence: TGTGCCAGCAGCCGACTGAGGAACACTGAAGCTTTCTTT. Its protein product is CASSRLRNTEAFF. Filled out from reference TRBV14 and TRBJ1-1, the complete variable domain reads EAGVTQFPSHSVIEKGQTVTLRCDPISGHDNLYWYRRVMGKEIKFLLHFVKESKQDESGMPNNRFLAERTGGTYSTLKVQPAELEDSGVYFCASSRLRNTEAFFGQGTRLTVV.